This T cell receptor (beta chain) was retrieved from a study of blood T cells in healthy people across ages. This clonotype was seen ten or more times. CDR1 is ENHRY and CDR2 is SYGVKD in the germline V gene. The CDR3 is 13 amino acids. Between the trimmed V and J ends, which lost 10 bases and 0 bases, there was a span of 12 bases. With a J-beta primer mix and a sample-barcoded 5' primer, a second PCR ran about 7 to 11 cycles. TCRdb reprocessed the 5' RACE reads with MiXCR, giving one entry per CDR3 protein. The sample holds hundreds of thousands of distinct CDR3 sequences, more than 40% seen once. Sequencing input: blood. V is TRBV10-3 and J is TRBJ1-1; D possibly corresponds to TRBD1 (5 bases). The source is an older woman in good health. CDR3 region: CATSGTLNTEAFF. The DNA of the CDR3 is TGTGCCACCTCGGGGACGTTGAACACTGAAGCTTTCTTT.